This T cell receptor (beta chain) was identified during a study of T cells in tuberculosis. Thawed, overnight-rested PBMC were stained with GMM-loaded CD1B tetramer, viability dye and anti-CD3, then sorted. The CD1B tetramers carried C32 glucose monomycolate purified from Rhodococcus equi. CD14-expressing monocytes were removed from PBMC before cryopreservation and sorting. Tetramer-negative cells, around 110,000 per donor, were also sorted. CDR1 is SGHVS and CDR2 is FNYEAQ in the germline V gene. The CDR3 loop spans 13 amino acids. V was cut by 5 bases and J by 2 bases, with 8 bases left in between. Study conclusions and caveats: T cells binding CD1B-GMM tetramer weakly possibly escaped the sort.

Chain pairing is unknown; alpha and beta were sequenced separately. Generated by immunoSEQ multiplex PCR, the TCRdb table keeps only in-frame clones and is missing some. The sample contains 55,000 to 70,000 clones, 65% to 90% of which appear only once. What was sequenced was CD1b-GMM tetramer-negative cells sorted from PBMCs. The chain couples TRBV7-6 to TRBJ2-3, with TRBD2 as a possible D gene (5 bases). The TCR originated in an adult woman with latent tuberculosis. As DNA, the CDR3 is TGTGCCAGCAGCGTGGGAGTCACAGATACGCAGTATTTT. This gives the protein CASSVGVTDTQYF.